Following are 27 T cell receptor beta chains from one sample sequenced in a study of immune evolution from preneoplasia to lung adenocarcinoma. The method was immunoSEQ multiplex PCR; TCRdb's version includes in-frame clones alone and lacks a portion of them. The profile shows tens of thousands of clones, under 80% of them singletons. The sequencing input was FFPE invasive lung adenocarcinoma tissue. These receptors originate from a person in their sixties or seventies with lung adenocarcinoma.

J is TRBJ2-2 and V is TRBV4-2; 9 bases are a match to TRBD1. Germline-derived CDR1 and CDR2 are LGHNA and YNFKEQ. The CDR3 has 15 residues. After removal of 5 bases from V and 6 bases from J, the junction contained 7 bases not matched to a gene. As DNA, the CDR3 is TGTGCCAGCAGCTCCGGGACAGGGCGGCCCGGGGAGCTGTTTTTT. Protein sequence: CASSSGTGRPGELFF.

The chain is built from TRBV6-1 and TRBJ1-1; D unresolved. The germline V and J ends were trimmed by 8 bases and 11 bases, with 15 bases remaining between them. CDR1 MNHNS and CDR2 SASEGT come from the germline V gene. The CDR3 covers 11 residues. CDR3 sequence reads: CASLGSRSAFF. The CDR3 DNA is TGTGCCAGCCTCGGGAGTCGCTCGGCTTTCTTT.

V is TRBV7-7 and J is TRBJ2-5; D is possibly TRBD1 or TRBD2 (5 bases each). Germline lookup yields CDR1 SSHAT and CDR2 FNYEAQ (reference sequence). There are 13 residues in the CDR3. V lost 3 bases and J 3 bases, leaving 8 bases between the germline ends. In DNA, the CDR3 is TGTGCCAGCAGCTTCGGGACGGAAGAGACCCAGTACTTC. This translates into CASSFGTEETQYF.

V is TRBV11-3 and J is TRBJ2-3, with 9 bases fitting TRBD2. This CDR3 contains 15 residues. CDR1 is SGHNT and CDR2 is YENEEA in the germline V gene. The J segment lost 6 bases and the V segment lost 2 bases, leaving 6 bases of the junction unmatched. DNA of the CDR3: TGTGCCAGCAGCTTATGGGCGGGAGGGACCGATACGCAGTATTTT. It specifies CASSLWAGGTDTQYF.

V and J are TRBV5-1 and TRBJ2-3; perhaps D is TRBD1 or TRBD2 (6 bases each). Germline V CDR1 and CDR2: SGHRS, YFSETQ. The CDR3 is 15 amino acids. Trimming shortened V by 4 bases and J by 1 base, and 13 bases separated the two germline ends. CDR3 coding DNA: TGCGCCAGCAGCCCGGGGGCCTTGGGCACAGATACGCAGTATTTT. This codes for CASSPGALGTDTQYF.

This chain links TRBV18 with TRBJ2-6; D gene uncertain. V was pared by 3 bases and J by 0 bases, with 6 bases between. The CDR3 totals 15 residues. The germline CDR1 and CDR2 sequences are KGHSH and LQKENI. The CDR3, as DNA: TGTGCCAGCTCACCGAGACACTCTGGGGCCAACGTCCTGACTTTC. As protein: CASSPRHSGANVLTF.

V is TRBV2 and J is TRBJ2-7; D uncertain. CDR1 and CDR2 (germline): SNHLY, FYNNEI. The CDR3 length is 12 residues. V was pared by 4 bases and J by 0 bases, with 4 bases between. The CDR3 loop is CASSANSYEQYF. CDR3 bases: TGTGCCAGCAGTGCCAACTCCTACGAGCAGTACTTC.

The V call is TRBV7-9, the J call TRBJ2-7, with D possibly matching TRBD2 (7 bases). The CDR3 covers 13 residues. Trimming pared 5 bases from V and 7 bases from J, leaving 15 bases between. Germline CDR1 is SEHNR and CDR2 is FQNEAQ (reference sequence). The CDR3 loop reads CASSPSGGGEQYF. Written as DNA, the CDR3 is TGTGCCAGCAGCCCTAGCGGAGGGGGTGAGCAGTACTTC.

The chain recombines TRBV7-2 with TRBJ2-5; 7 nucleotides align to TRBD2. Germline V gene lookup returns CDR1 SGHTA and CDR2 FQGNSA. The CDR3 extends over 16 amino acids. After removal of 5 bases from V and 2 bases from J, the junction contained 11 bases not matched to a gene. This CDR3 reads CASSPRTRGGQETQYF. The CDR3 DNA reads as TGTGCCAGCAGCCCCAGGACTAGAGGCGGGCAAGAGACCCAGTACTTC.

The rearrangement links TRBV5-1 to TRBJ2-1; D is undetermined. Germline V lookup: CDR1 SGHRS, CDR2 YFSETQ. The V end was cut by 0 bases, the J end by 3 bases, with 7 bases between. The CDR3 runs to 14 residues. The CDR3 here is CASSLAELYNEQFF. The CDR3 nucleotides are TGCGCCAGCAGCTTGGCGGAACTCTACAATGAGCAGTTCTTC. The variable domain in full, with the rest retrieved from reference TRBV5-1 and TRBJ2-1, is KAGVTQTPRYLIKTRGQQVTLSCSPISGHRSVSWYQQTPGQGLQFLFEYFSETQRNKGNFPGRFSGRQFSNSRSEMNVSTLELGDSALYLCASSLAELYNEQFFGPGTRLTVL.

This clone was seen a single time. This chain links TRBV7-2 with TRBJ1-4, with 7 bases fitting TRBD1. J lost 8 bases, V lost 4 bases, and 7 bases had no gene match. The CDR3 consists of 14 residues. Germline loops: CDR1 SGHTA, CDR2 FQGNSA. CDR3 protein: CASSSGTASEKLFF. Here the CDR3 DNA reads TGTGCCAGCAGCTCCGGGACAGCGTCCGAAAAACTGTTTTTT. Looking up the rest from reference TRBV7-2 and TRBJ1-4 gives the full variable domain: GAGVSQSPSNKVTEKGKDVELRCDPISGHTALYWYRQSLGQGLEFLIYFQGNSAPDKSGLPSDRFSAERTGGSVSTLTIQRTQQEDSAVYLCASSSGTASEKLFFGSGTQLSVL.

The V and J genes are TRBV5-1 and TRBJ2-2; 11 bases map to TRBD2. The CDR3 is 14 residues long. The ends lost 9 bases at V and 5 bases at J; junction bases unmatched: 6. Germline V gene lookup returns CDR1 SGHRS and CDR2 YFSETQ. CDR3 in DNA: TGCGCCACAAAGAGGACTAGCGGGACCGGGGAGCTGTTTTTT. Protein sequence: CATKRTSGTGELFF.

The CDR3 spells CASSYGVGQYF. The CDR3, as DNA: TGTGCCAGCAGTTACGGGGTCGGGCAGTACTTC. The V call is TRBV6-5, the J call TRBJ2-7; no reliable D call. The V end was cut by 2 bases, the J end by 9 bases, with 8 bases between. Germline CDR1 MNHEY, CDR2 SVGAGI. This CDR3 has 11 residues.

This chain links TRBV28 with TRBJ1-4, with D possibly being TRBD1 (5 bases). V dropped 5 bases and J dropped 11 bases, with 12 bases sitting between them. The CDR3 is 12 amino acids. From germline, CDR1 is MDHEN and CDR2 SYDVKM. The CDR3 DNA sequence: TGTGCCAGCAGTGGGATGCGGGGGAAACTGTTTTTT. Its translation: CASSGMRGKLFF. Combining the CDR3 with reference TRBV28 and TRBJ1-4 gives the whole variable domain DVKVTQSSRYLVKRTGEKVFLECVQDMDHENMFWYRQDPGLGLRLIYFSYDVKMKEKGDIPEGYSVSREKKERFSLILESASTNQTSMYLCASSGMRGKLFFGSGTQLSVL.

The gene calls are TRBV5-8 and TRBJ1-1; D gene unclear. V was pared by 0 bases and J by 4 bases, with 7 bases between. The CDR3 runs 13 residues. CDR1 SGHTS and CDR2 YDEGEE come from the germline V gene. This chain's CDR3 is CASSLGPTTEAFF. The DNA of the CDR3 is TGTGCCAGCAGCTTGGGGCCAACCACTGAAGCTTTCTTT.

This sequence joins TRBV7-6 and TRBJ2-7; D is possibly TRBD1 or TRBD2 (6 bases each). Between the trimmed V and J ends, which lost 4 bases and 6 bases, there was a span of 19 bases. The CDR3 runs 15 residues. CDR1 and CDR2 from the germline V gene are SGHVS and FNYEAQ. DNA for the CDR3: TGTGCCAGCAGCTCCCAAGGGGGAGGTTTGAGCGAGCAGTACTTC. Protein product: CASSSQGGGLSEQYF.

V and J are TRBV10-3 and TRBJ2-1, with TRBD2 matching over 13 bases. Germline V gives CDR1 ENHRY, CDR2 SYGVKD. This CDR3 is built from 15 residues. Trimming took 6 bases from V and 6 from J; bases not matched to a gene: 5. The CDR3 loop is CAISETSGRLNEQFF. The CDR3 DNA reads as TGTGCCATCAGCGAGACTAGCGGGAGGCTCAATGAGCAGTTCTTC.

This clone was observed a handful of times. The rearrangement uses TRBV7-2 and TRBJ2-7; 13 bases line up with TRBD2. This CDR3 contains 15 residues. Germline values: CDR1 SGHTA, CDR2 FQGNSA. V lost 2 bases to trimming and J lost 7 bases; unmatched junction nucleotides: 5. The CDR3 nucleotides are TGTGCCAGCAGCTTACTGGGACTAGCGGGGTCAGAGCAGTACTTC. This encodes CASSLLGLAGSEQYF.

This clone was observed once. This chain uses TRBV15 with TRBJ2-2; tentatively, D is TRBD1 (6 bases). Germline V gene lookup returns CDR1 LNHNV and CDR2 YYDKDF (reference sequence). This CDR3 spans 14 amino acids. Trimming stripped 3 bases from V and 3 bases from J, with 8 bases between. Here the CDR3 reads CATSRHRDTGELFF. The CDR3 DNA sequence: TGTGCCACCAGCAGGCACAGGGACACCGGGGAGCTGTTTTTT.

This chain links TRBV5-1 with TRBJ2-2; TRBD1 is a possible D gene (6 bases). V was shortened by 0 bases and J by 0 bases, with 12 bases between the two germline ends. The CDR3 runs 17 residues. Germline CDR1 SGHRS, CDR2 YFSETQ. CDR3 amino acids: CASSLGNRDPNTGELFF. In DNA form, the CDR3 reads TGCGCCAGCAGCTTGGGGAACAGGGACCCGAACACCGGGGAGCTGTTTTTT.

This chain uses TRBV27 with TRBJ1-5; no firm D call. V dropped 11 bases and J dropped 4 bases, with 12 bases sitting between them. Germline V lookup: CDR1 MNHEY, CDR2 SMNVEV (reference sequence). The CDR3 loop spans 12 amino acids. The CDR3 region has the DNA TGTGCCGCAAGAAGTGGTAATCAGCCCCAGCATTTT. Translation: CAARSGNQPQHF.

The rearrangement links TRBV27 to TRBJ2-6; 13 bases align to TRBD2. Germline assignment: CDR1 MNHEY and CDR2 SMNVEV (reference sequence). V shed 3 bases and J 2 bases; nucleotides not matched to a gene: 1. CDR3 length equals 17 residues. This CDR3 is CASSLGLAGTGANVLTF. The CDR3 region has the DNA TGTGCCAGCAGTTTGGGACTAGCGGGAACTGGGGCCAACGTCCTGACTTTC.

This clone has a single count. This chain links TRBV2 with TRBJ2-5; no firm D call. The CDR3 runs 12 residues. Germline CDR1 reads SNHLY; CDR2 reads FYNNEI. Between the trimmed V and J ends, which lost 8 bases and 1 base, there was a span of 8 bases. The CDR3 nucleotides are TGTGCCAGCCGTCTGGCCCAAGAGACCCAGTACTTC. Translating it yields CASRLAQETQYF.

V usage is TRBV23-1 and J usage is TRBJ2-7; D is unresolved. TRBV23-1 falls under the ORF class, with uncertain function. This CDR3 region has 12 residues. Trimming stripped 1 base from V and 3 bases from J, with 4 bases between. The CDR3 spells CASSQWGYEQYF. The CDR3 DNA reads TGCGCCAGCAGTCAATGGGGCTACGAGCAGTACTTC.

The chain links TRBV5-6 to TRBJ1-5, with D possibly matching TRBD1 (6 bases). The CDR3 is 15 residues long. Trimming took 4 bases from V and 4 from J, leaving 15 bases between them. Germline assignment: CDR1 SGHDT and CDR2 YYEEEE. CDR3 DNA sequence: TGTGCCAGCAGCATCTCGGGGGCCGGGAATCAGCCCCAGCATTTT. It translates to CASSISGAGNQPQHF.

This clone has more than one count but fewer than ten. The chain recombines TRBV19 with TRBJ2-2, with 9 bases that match TRBD2. V dropped 5 bases and J dropped 5; count of bases not matched to a gene: 3. The CDR3 consists of 14 residues. The germline gives CDR1 LNHDA, CDR2 SQIVND (reference sequence). In DNA form, the CDR3 reads TGTGCCAGTAGTTCTCTAGCGGGAACCGGGGAGCTGTTTTTT. Translated: CASSSLAGTGELFF.

Regarding this clone: An end of the junction differs from the germline gene, which may be a read error. The gene calls are TRBV6-1 and TRBJ2-4, with no clear D. The germline V gene has CDR1 MNHNS and CDR2 SASEGT. The CDR3 length is 11 residues. CDR3 bases: TGTGCCAGCAGTGAAGTTTCAGGCAGTCGCTTC. Protein: CASSEVSGSRF.